These 23 T cell receptor beta chains came from one sample sequenced in a study of response to subunit inactivated influenza vaccine listed by TCRdb under 2018. Library preparation used RT-PCR. These reads were obtained on an Illumina HiSeq 2500. Through fastp at Q25 and MiXCR, TCRdb rebuilt clones from the public reads, retaining in-frame beta chains. Every entry covers one CDR3 protein and lists the most common genes and DNA from its rows. For this sample the table gives hundreds of thousands of distinct CDR3 sequences, of which roughly 15% were detected only once. The ten largest account for 6.5% to 8% of the sample. The sample was PBMCs from blood, taken 14 to 15 days before vaccination. These receptor sequences come from a man aged 50 to 60 who received an inactivated influenza vaccine. Donor details come from another sample of the same person, matched by shared clones.

This rearrangement joins TRBV3-1 to TRBJ1-2; D gene unclear. Trimming left V 0 bases short and J 7 bases short, with 9 bases between. The CDR3 is 13 amino acids. Germline values: CDR1 LGHDT, CDR2 YNNKEL (reference sequence). CDR3 loop: CASSQDRSGGYTF. CDR3 in DNA: TGTGCCAGCAGCCAAGATCGGAGCGGTGGCTACACCTTC.

This clonotype has more than one count but fewer than ten. V is TRBV29-1 and J is TRBJ2-3; 7 positions match TRBD2. CDR1 and CDR2 from the germline V gene are SQVTM and ANQGSEA. This CDR3 region has 16 residues. The V segment lost 6 bases and the J segment 0 bases; nucleotides outside the gene matches: 12. CDR3 sequence reads: CSVSSGVASSTDTQYF. The CDR3 DNA reads as TGCAGCGTCTCTAGCGGAGTTGCATCTAGCACAGATACGCAGTATTTT.

The chain carries TRBV27 and TRBJ2-7; 15 bases align to TRBD2. The junction had 6 bases not matched to a gene; V was cut back by 4 bases and J by 5 bases. The CDR3 has 16 residues. CDR1 and CDR2 from the germline V gene are MNHEY and SMNVEV (reference sequence). The CDR3 loop is CASSSGTSGRRNEQYF. CDR3 nucleotides: TGTGCCAGCAGTTCAGGGACTAGCGGGAGGAGGAACGAGCAGTACTTC.

The chain employs TRBV29-1 and TRBJ2-7; 10 bases line up with TRBD1. V lost 7 bases to trimming and J lost 5 bases; unmatched junction nucleotides: 5. The CDR3 sequence is 12 residues long. The V gene's germline CDR1 is SQVTM and CDR2 ANQGSEA. CDR3 loop: CSAMTGGNEQYF. The CDR3 DNA reads as TGCAGCGCTATGACAGGGGGCAACGAGCAGTACTTC.

The gene calls are TRBV6-5 and TRBJ2-3; D gene uncertain. From germline, CDR1 is MNHEY and CDR2 SVGAGI. CDR3 length equals 15 residues. Trimming shortened V by 1 base and J by 0 bases, and 8 bases separated the two germline ends. The CDR3 region is CASSYLATSTDTQYF. In nucleotides, the CDR3 is TGTGCCAGCAGTTACTTGGCGACCAGCACAGATACGCAGTATTTT.

The chain recombines TRBV30 with TRBJ2-2; the D gene is possibly TRBD2 (6 bases). The CDR3 loop spans 14 amino acids. Per germline, CDR1 GTSNPN and CDR2 SVGIG (reference sequence). Trimming took off 3 bases at V and 4 bases at J, with 12 bases between the two ends. The CDR3 loop is CAWRGVGGTGELFF. The CDR3 DNA is TGTGCCTGGAGGGGAGTCGGGGGCACCGGGGAGCTGTTTTTT.

The rearrangement uses TRBV5-1 and TRBJ2-2; D not resolved. CDR3 length: 13 amino acids. Germline assignment: CDR1 SGHRS and CDR2 YFSETQ. Trimming shortened V by 4 bases and J by 7 bases, and 11 bases separated the two germline ends. This CDR3 reads CASSALQSGELFF. CDR3 DNA sequence: TGCGCCAGCAGCGCATTACAGAGCGGGGAGCTGTTTTTT.

This clonotype came up a few times. V usage is TRBV6-1 and J usage is TRBJ2-5; no definite D call. Trimming removed 9 bases from V and 0 bases from J, with 17 bases in between. CDR1 is MNHNS, CDR2 SASEGT, per germline. The CDR3 is made up of 15 amino acids. The CDR3 sequence: CASWVGGTNQETQYF. The CDR3 region has the DNA TGTGCCAGTTGGGTGGGTGGAACTAACCAAGAGACCCAGTACTTC.

The V call is TRBV4-3, the J call TRBJ2-5; D remains ambiguous. CDR1 and CDR2 from the germline V gene are LGHNA and YSLEER. The CDR3 sequence is 15 residues long. Trimming took 1 base from V and 5 from J, leaving 14 bases between them. For the CDR3, the DNA is TGCGCCAGCAGCCAAGCTACACTTCCCGGGGAGACCCAGTACTTC. This gives the protein CASSQATLPGETQYF.

This clonotype has only a few counts. J is TRBJ1-1 and V is TRBV13, with D possibly matching TRBD1 (6 bases). Trimming cost V 1 base and J 1 base, with 10 bases left between them. The CDR3 is 15 amino acids. Germline CDR1 PRHDT, CDR2 FYEKMQ (reference sequence). CDR3 coding DNA: TGTGCCAGCAGCTTAGATGACAGGTCGAACACTGAAGCTTTCTTT. Translated, it gives CASSLDDRSNTEAFF.

A few counts support this clonotype. The chain has TRBV30 and TRBJ2-2, with 7 bases aligning to TRBD2. CDR1 is GTSNPN and CDR2 is SVGIG in the germline V gene (reference sequence). The J segment lost 2 bases and the V segment lost 4 bases, leaving 10 bases of the junction unmatched. The CDR3 is 16 amino acids. Here the CDR3 reads CAWTKPGLTNTGELFF. As DNA, the CDR3 is TGTGCCTGGACCAAGCCGGGACTAACCAACACCGGGGAGCTGTTTTTT.

In this sample, this clonotype turned up a few times. This chain connects TRBV20-1 to TRBJ1-4; a weak D match, TRBD1 (6 bases). Trimming shortened V by 2 bases and J by 0 bases, and 13 bases separated the two germline ends. The germline CDR1 and CDR2 sequences are DFQATT and SNEGSKA (reference sequence). There are 16 residues in the CDR3. The chain's CDR3 is CSARPGHLATNEKLFF. The CDR3 coding sequence is TGCAGTGCTAGACCGGGACACCTTGCAACTAATGAAAAACTGTTTTTT.

DNA for the CDR3: TGTGCCAGCAGTAGCCGGGGGGGAGGCTACACAGATACGCAGTATTTT. Translating gives CASSSRGGGYTDTQYF. The V and J genes are TRBV28 and TRBJ2-3, with 8 nucleotides matching TRBD2. The germline gives CDR1 MDHEN, CDR2 SYDVKM. The CDR3 loop spans 16 amino acids. Trimming cost V 5 bases and J 2 bases; bases outside gene matches: 9.

J is TRBJ2-2 and V is TRBV3-1, with D uncertain. Per the germline V gene, CDR1 is LGHDT and CDR2 is YNNKEL (reference sequence). The CDR3 has 12 residues. With 5 bases removed from V and 8 bases from J, the gap between germline ends came to 9 bases. The CDR3 nucleotides read TGTGCCAGCAGCGCAGTTGGAGGGGAGCTGTTTTTT. It specifies CASSAVGGELFF.

This clonotype showed up just a few times. The genes are TRBV12-3 or TRBV12-4 and TRBJ1-2; 7 bases line up with TRBD1. The junction had 9 bases not matched to a gene; V was cut back by 9 bases and J by 8 bases. CDR3 length: 12 residues. The CDR3 DNA sequence: TGTGCCAGTTCAACAGGGGCTCAAGGCTACACCTTC. Translation: CASSTGAQGYTF.

This chain links TRBV4-1 with TRBJ2-5, with 8 bases lining up with TRBD2. Trimming removed 0 bases from V and 4 bases from J; junction bases left unmatched: 13. The CDR3 runs to 18 residues. The germline V gene encodes CDR1 MGHRA and CDR2 YSYEKL. CDR3 amino acids: CASSQERVAGYLTETQYF. The DNA for the CDR3 is TGCGCCAGCAGCCAAGAGAGGGTAGCGGGGTATTTGACAGAGACCCAGTACTTC.

This clonotype occurred many times. The CDR3 is CASSQTTGPLGEAFF. For the CDR3, the DNA is TGCGCCAGCAGCCAGACGACCGGCCCCCTAGGCGAAGCTTTCTTT. The chain uses TRBV4-3 and TRBJ1-1; no firm D call. The CDR3 runs 15 residues. The V and J ends lost 3 bases and 8 bases respectively, with 19 bases between them. Germline lookup yields CDR1 LGHNA and CDR2 YSLEER.

In this sample, this clonotype turned up a few times. The genes are TRBV11-3 and TRBJ2-5; the D gene is possibly TRBD2 (5 bases). V was cut by 5 bases and J by 2 bases, with 9 bases left in between. Germline assignment: CDR1 SGHNT and CDR2 YENEEA. The CDR3 has 13 amino acids. Here the CDR3 reads CASSRRDQETQYF. CDR3 DNA sequence: TGTGCCAGCAGCCGACGGGATCAAGAGACCCAGTACTTC.

The count of this clonotype is one. This chain connects TRBV6-5 to TRBJ1-2; D gene uncertain. Trimming removed 9 bases at V and 4 bases at J, with 9 bases between. The germline CDR1 and CDR2 sequences are MNHEY and SVGAGI. CDR3 length equals 11 residues. In nucleotides, the CDR3 is TGTGCCAGTGGACGGTCCTATGGCTACACCTTC. Residues: CASGRSYGYTF.

This chain joins TRBV20-1 and TRBJ2-3; 8 positions match TRBD1. There are 16 residues in the CDR3. V was clipped by 0 bases and J by 0 bases; unmatched bases: 5. Germline CDR1 reads DFQATT; CDR2 reads SNEGSKA (reference sequence). CDR3 residues: CSARDRRGLSTDTQYF. The CDR3 DNA follows: TGCAGTGCTAGAGATCGCAGGGGGCTTAGCACAGATACGCAGTATTTT.

This clonotype was seen ten or more times. The rearrangement uses TRBV10-3 and TRBJ1-1, with D hard to call. This CDR3 spans 12 amino acids. CDR1 is ENHRY and CDR2 is SYGVKD in the germline V gene. V lost 5 bases and J lost 0, with 4 bases in between. CDR3 DNA: TGTGCCATCAGTAGAATGAACACTGAAGCTTTCTTT. As protein: CAISRMNTEAFF.

The V call is TRBV28, the J call TRBJ2-7; TRBD2 matches at 9 bases. This CDR3 contains 15 residues. V shed 5 bases and J 6 bases; nucleotides not matched to a gene: 11. Germline V gives CDR1 MDHEN, CDR2 SYDVKM. The CDR3: CASSGPGTSYSEQYF. CDR3 nucleotide sequence: TGTGCCAGCAGTGGGCCCGGGACTAGCTACTCCGAGCAGTACTTC.

This clonotype was found a few times. This chain links TRBV6-1 with TRBJ2-5; no clear D gene. With 6 bases removed from V and 1 base from J, the gap between germline ends came to 9 bases. The CDR3 extends over 13 amino acids. Germline loops: CDR1 MNHNS, CDR2 SASEGT. CDR3 bases: TGTGCCAGCAGCCGCTGGGTCCAAGAGACCCAGTACTTC. Its translation is CASSRWVQETQYF.